This T cell receptor (beta chain) is drawn from a study of a mutant IDH1 vaccine in newly diagnosed glioma (dated by TCRdb to the early 2020s). About the investigation overall: Across visits V03 through V10, patients got a total of eight vaccinations, given in weeks 1, 3, 5, 7, 11, 15, 19 and 23. Vaccination began 4-6 weeks after radiotherapy alone, or alongside temozolomide cycles in the chemotherapy-containing groups. Of the 30 to 35 patients who were treated, around 60% were male and approximately 38% were female, and the mean age was approximately 40 years. Prior to enrollment, patients had been given standard therapy consisting of radiotherapy alone, temozolomide alone, or radiochemotherapy with temozolomide, with the combination given to most patients. Six visits were used for peripheral blood collection: V03 (baseline), V05, V07, V10, V12 and V13. Longitudinal TCRB deep sequencing was performed for about 25 treated patients wherever samples were available for exploratory analyses. The research as a whole found: The authors stated that sample limitations prevented analyses of patient blood samples from being reproduced. Changes in the top peripheral T cell clonotypes picked up by TCRB sequencing did not appear to be linked to pseudoprogression. PBMC samples for TCRB deep sequencing were selected based on availability. Immune responses induced by the vaccine were seen in around 93% of patients across multiple MHC alleles.

Library method: the immunoSEQ multiplex PCR assay. Rearranged TCR beta chain sequences were amplified with the hsTCRB Kit following the manufacturer's protocol. An Illumina MiSeq was used to sequence the TCRB libraries. The study's processing was this. The proprietary platform of the kit vendor was used for demultiplexing, trimming and gene mapping. TCRdb limited this immuneACCESS table to in-frame rearrangements with V and J called. A share of clones is missing; checked studies link under half to unresolved V genes, and the rest is unexplained. V and J calls plus clone size are reproduced from that table; the DNA served to infer D and trimming. In this sample the table shows about 59,000 clones, around 89% of which occur a single time. The ten largest account for approximately 4.6% of the sample. Trimming accounts for 4 bases at V and 5 bases at J, while the number of junction bases matched to no gene is 5. Per the germline V gene (reference sequence), SGHKS is the CDR1 and YYEKEE is the CDR2. The CDR3 runs 14 amino acids, cysteine and phenylalanine included. The kept DNA is CDR3 alone, 42 bases in frame from the first base.

Taken with the paper, the label for time point translates to: week 5, during vaccination. Every vaccine dose consisted of 300 ug of a 20-mer mutant IDH1 peptide in Montanide, administered subcutaneously together with topical imiquimod. The donors had newly diagnosed IDH1-mutant astrocytomas of WHO grade 3 or 4 that showed loss of nuclear ATRX. The samples were drawn from NOA16, a multicentre, single-arm, open-label phase I trial in Germany that tested a mutant IDH1 peptide vaccine in humans for the first time. The DNeasy Blood and Tissue Kit was used to extract genomic DNA from EDTA blood for TCRB sequencing. Note on this clone: Its antigen specificity is not known. Base qualities are not at hand, and no much larger clone is one base apart.

The sample here was PBMCs, taken from a glioma patient whose treatment included an IDH1 peptide vaccine. The chain joins TRBV5-5 to TRBJ1-5, and TRBD1 aligns with 8 junction nucleotides. This clonotype originated in a woman in her thirties or forties with glioma. The CDR3 amino acid sequence is: CASSQLQGDQPQHF. DNA sequence: TGTGCCAGCAGCCAACTACAGGGGGATCAGCCCCAGCATTTT.